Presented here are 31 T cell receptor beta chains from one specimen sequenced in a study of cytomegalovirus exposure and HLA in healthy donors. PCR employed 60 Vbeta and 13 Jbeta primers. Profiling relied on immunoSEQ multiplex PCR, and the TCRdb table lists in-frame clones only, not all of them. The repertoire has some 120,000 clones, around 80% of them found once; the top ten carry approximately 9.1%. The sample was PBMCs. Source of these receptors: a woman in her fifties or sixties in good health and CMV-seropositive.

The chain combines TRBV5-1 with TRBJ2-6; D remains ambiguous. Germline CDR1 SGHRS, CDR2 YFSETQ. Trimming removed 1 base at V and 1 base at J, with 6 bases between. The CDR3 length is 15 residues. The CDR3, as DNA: TGCGCCAGCAGCTTGACCCGGTCTGGGGCCAACGTCCTGACTTTC. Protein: CASSLTRSGANVLTF.

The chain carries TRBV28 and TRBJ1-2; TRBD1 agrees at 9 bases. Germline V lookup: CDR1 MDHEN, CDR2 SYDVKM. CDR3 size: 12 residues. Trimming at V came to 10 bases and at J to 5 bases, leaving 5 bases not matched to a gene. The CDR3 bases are TGTGCCACCGGGACAGGGTCGTATGGCTACACCTTC. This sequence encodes CATGTGSYGYTF.

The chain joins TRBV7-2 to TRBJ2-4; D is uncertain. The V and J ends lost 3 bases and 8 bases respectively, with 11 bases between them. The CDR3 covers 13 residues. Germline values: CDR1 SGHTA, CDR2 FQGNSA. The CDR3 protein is CASSLSPSDIQYF. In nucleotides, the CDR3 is TGTGCCAGCAGCTTGTCGCCCAGCGACATTCAGTACTTC.

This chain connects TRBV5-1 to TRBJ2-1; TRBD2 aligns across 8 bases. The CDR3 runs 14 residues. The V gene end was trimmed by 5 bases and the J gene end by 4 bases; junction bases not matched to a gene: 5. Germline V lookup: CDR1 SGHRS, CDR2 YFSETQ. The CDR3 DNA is TGCGCCAGCAGACAACTAGCGGTATACAATGAGCAGTTCTTC. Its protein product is CASRQLAVYNEQFF.

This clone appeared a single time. For the CDR3, the DNA is TGTGCCAGCAGTTACTCGAACCAGGGTGGGCAGCCCCAGCATTTT. Translating it yields CASSYSNQGGQPQHF. The V and J genes are TRBV6-5 and TRBJ1-5; TRBD1 might be the D (5 bases). The CDR3 has 15 residues. Germline V gene lookup returns CDR1 MNHEY and CDR2 SVGAGI. V was clipped by 0 bases and J by 7 bases, with 13 bases between them.

CDR3 nucleotides: TGCGCCAGCAGCCTAAGCGGAACCGGGACACTTGAAAAACTGTTTTTT. It yields the protein CASSLSGTGTLEKLFF. The V call is TRBV4-1, the J call TRBJ1-4; D might be TRBD1 (6 bases). Trimming took off 4 bases at V and 7 bases at J, with 19 bases between the two ends. The germline gives CDR1 MGHRA, CDR2 YSYEKL. This CDR3 comprises 16 residues.

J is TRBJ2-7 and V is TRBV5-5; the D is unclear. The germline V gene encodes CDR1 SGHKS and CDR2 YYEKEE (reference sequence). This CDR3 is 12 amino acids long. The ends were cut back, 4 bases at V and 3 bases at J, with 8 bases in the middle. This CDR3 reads CASSPSYYEQYF. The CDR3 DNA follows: TGTGCCAGCAGCCCCTCTTACTACGAGCAGTACTTC.

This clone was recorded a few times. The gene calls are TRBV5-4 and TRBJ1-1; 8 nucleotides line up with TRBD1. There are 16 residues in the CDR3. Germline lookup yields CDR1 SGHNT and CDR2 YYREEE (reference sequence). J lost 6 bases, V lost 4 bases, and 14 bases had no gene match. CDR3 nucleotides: TGTGCCAGCAGCCTCCTCGGCTGGACAGGGCCCTCTGAAGCTTTCTTT. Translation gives CASSLLGWTGPSEAFF.

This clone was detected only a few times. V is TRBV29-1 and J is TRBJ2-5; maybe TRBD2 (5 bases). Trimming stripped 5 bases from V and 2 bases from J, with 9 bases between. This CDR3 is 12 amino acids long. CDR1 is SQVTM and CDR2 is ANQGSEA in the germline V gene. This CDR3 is CSVLPGQETQYF. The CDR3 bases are TGCAGCGTTTTACCGGGGCAAGAGACCCAGTACTTC.

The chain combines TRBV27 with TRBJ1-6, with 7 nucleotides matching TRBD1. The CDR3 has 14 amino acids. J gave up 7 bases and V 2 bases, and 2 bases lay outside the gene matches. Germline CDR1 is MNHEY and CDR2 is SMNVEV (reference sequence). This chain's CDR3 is CASSLQGENSPLHF. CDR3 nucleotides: TGTGCCAGCAGTTTACAGGGGGAAAATTCACCCCTCCACTTT.

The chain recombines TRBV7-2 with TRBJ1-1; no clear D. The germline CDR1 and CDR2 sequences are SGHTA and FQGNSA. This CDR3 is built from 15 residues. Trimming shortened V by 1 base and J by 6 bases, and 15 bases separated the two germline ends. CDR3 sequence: CASSLEEGRPSEAFF. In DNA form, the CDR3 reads TGTGCCAGCAGCTTAGAGGAGGGTAGGCCTTCTGAAGCTTTCTTT.

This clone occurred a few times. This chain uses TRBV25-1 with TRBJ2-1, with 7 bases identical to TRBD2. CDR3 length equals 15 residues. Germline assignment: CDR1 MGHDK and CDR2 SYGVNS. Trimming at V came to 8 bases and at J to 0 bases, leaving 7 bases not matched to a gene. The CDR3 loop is CASGGGSGSYNEQFF. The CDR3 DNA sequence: TGTGCCAGCGGGGGAGGGTCAGGCTCCTACAATGAGCAGTTCTTC.

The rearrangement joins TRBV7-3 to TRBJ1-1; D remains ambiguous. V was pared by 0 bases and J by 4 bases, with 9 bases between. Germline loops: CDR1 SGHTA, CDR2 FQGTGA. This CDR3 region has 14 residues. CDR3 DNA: TGTGCCAGCAGCTTAACTAGCCATTCCACTGAAGCTTTCTTT. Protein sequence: CASSLTSHSTEAFF.

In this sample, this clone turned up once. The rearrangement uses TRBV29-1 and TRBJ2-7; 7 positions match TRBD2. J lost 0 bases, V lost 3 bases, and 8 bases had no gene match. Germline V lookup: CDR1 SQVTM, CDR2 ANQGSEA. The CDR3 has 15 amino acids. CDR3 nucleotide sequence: TGCAGCGTTGAGGGAGGGCCCAGAAACTCCTACGAGCAGTACTTC. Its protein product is CSVEGGPRNSYEQYF.

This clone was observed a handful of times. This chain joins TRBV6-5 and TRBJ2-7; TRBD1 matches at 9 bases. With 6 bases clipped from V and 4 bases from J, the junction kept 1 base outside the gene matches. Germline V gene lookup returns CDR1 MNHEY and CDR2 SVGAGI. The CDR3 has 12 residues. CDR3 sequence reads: CASSGTGYEQYF. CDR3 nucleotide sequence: TGTGCCAGCAGCGGGACAGGGTACGAGCAGTACTTC.

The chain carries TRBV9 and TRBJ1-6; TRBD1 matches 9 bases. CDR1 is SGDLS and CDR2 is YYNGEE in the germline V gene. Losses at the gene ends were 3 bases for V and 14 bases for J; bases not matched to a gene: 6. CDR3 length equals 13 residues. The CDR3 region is CASSAGTGSALHF. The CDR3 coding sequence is TGTGCCAGCAGCGCCGGGACAGGGTCTGCCCTCCACTTT. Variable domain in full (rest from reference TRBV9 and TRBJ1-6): DSGVTQTPKHLITATGQRVTLRCSPRSGDLSVYWYQQSLDQGLQFLIQYYNGEERAKGNILERFSAQQFPDLHSELNLSSLELGDSALYFCASSAGTGSALHFGNGTRLTVT.

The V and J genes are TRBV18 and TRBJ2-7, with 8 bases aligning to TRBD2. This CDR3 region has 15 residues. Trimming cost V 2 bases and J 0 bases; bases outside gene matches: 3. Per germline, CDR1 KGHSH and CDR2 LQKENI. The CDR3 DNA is TGTGCCAGCTCACCAACGAGCGGGAGCTCCTACGAGCAGTACTTC. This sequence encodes CASSPTSGSSYEQYF.

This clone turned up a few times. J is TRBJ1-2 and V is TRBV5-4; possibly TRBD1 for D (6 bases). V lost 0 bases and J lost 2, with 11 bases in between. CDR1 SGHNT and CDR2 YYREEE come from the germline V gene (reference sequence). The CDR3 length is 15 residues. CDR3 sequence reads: CASSLDTGRNYGYTF. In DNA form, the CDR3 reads TGTGCCAGCAGCTTGGATACAGGGCGGAACTATGGCTACACCTTC.

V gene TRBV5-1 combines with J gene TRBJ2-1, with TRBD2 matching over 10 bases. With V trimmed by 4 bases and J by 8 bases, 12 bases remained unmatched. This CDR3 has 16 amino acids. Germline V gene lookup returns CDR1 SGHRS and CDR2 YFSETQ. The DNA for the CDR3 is TGCGCCAGCAGCGCCCCGAGCGGGAGGGCTGGTGATGAGCAGTTCTTC. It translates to CASSAPSGRAGDEQFF.

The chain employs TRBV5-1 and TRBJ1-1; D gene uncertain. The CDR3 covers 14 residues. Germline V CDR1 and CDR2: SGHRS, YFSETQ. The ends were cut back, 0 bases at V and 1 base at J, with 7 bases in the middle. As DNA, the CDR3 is TGCGCCAGCAGCTTGGAACAGACGAACACTGAAGCTTTCTTT. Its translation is CASSLEQTNTEAFF. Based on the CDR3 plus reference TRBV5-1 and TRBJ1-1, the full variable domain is KAGVTQTPRYLIKTRGQQVTLSCSPISGHRSVSWYQQTPGQGLQFLFEYFSETQRNKGNFPGRFSGRQFSNSRSEMNVSTLELGDSALYLCASSLEQTNTEAFFGQGTRLTVV.

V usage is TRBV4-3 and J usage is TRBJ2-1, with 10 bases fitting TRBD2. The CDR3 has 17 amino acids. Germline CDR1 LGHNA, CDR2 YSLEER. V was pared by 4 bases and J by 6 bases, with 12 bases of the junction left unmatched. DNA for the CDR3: TGCGCCAGCAGCCCCCAACCCATACTAGCGGGACTCAATGAGCAGTTCTTC. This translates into CASSPQPILAGLNEQFF.

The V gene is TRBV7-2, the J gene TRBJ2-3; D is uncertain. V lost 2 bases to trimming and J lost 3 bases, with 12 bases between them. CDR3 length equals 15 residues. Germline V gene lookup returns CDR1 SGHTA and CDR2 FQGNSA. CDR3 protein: CASSLSNYRTDTQYF. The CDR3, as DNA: TGTGCCAGCAGCTTAAGTAACTACCGAACAGATACGCAGTATTTT.

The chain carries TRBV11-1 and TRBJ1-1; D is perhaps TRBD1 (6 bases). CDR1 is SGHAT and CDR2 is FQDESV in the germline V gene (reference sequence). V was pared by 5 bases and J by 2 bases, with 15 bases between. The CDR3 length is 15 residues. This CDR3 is CASSRPTGINTEAFF. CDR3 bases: TGTGCCAGCAGCCGGCCTACAGGGATCAACACTGAAGCTTTCTTT.

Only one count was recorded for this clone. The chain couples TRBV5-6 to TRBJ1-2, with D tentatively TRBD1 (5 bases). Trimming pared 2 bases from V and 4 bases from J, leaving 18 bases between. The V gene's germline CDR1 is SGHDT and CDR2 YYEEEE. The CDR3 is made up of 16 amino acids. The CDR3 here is CASSLTTVKGSYGYTF. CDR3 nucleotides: TGTGCCAGCAGCTTAACGACAGTTAAAGGGTCCTATGGCTACACCTTC.

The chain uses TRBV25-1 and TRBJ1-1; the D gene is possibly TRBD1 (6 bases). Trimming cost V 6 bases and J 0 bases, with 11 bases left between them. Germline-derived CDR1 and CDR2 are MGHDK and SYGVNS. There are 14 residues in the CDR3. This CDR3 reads CASRQGLLNTEAFF. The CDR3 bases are TGTGCCAGCAGACAGGGCTTGTTGAACACTGAAGCTTTCTTT.

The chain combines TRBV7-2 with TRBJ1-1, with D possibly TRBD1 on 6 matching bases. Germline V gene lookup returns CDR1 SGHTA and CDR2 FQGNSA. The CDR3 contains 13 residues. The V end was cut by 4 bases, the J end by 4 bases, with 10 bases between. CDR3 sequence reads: CASSSTGPTEAFF. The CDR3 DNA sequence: TGTGCCAGCAGCTCAACAGGGCCCACTGAAGCTTTCTTT.

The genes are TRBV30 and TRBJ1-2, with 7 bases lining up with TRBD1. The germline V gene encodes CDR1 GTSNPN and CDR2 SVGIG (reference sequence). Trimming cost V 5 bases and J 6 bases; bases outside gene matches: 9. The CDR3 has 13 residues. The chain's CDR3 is CAWRDSPKDGYTF. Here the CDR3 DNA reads TGTGCCTGGCGGGACAGTCCTAAAGATGGCTACACCTTC.

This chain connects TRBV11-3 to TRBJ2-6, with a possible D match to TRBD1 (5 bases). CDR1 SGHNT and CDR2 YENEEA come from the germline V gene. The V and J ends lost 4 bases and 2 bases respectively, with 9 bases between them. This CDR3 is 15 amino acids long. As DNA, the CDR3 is TGTGCCAGCAGCTCCTGGGGCGCTGGGGCCAACGTCCTGACTTTC. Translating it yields CASSSWGAGANVLTF.

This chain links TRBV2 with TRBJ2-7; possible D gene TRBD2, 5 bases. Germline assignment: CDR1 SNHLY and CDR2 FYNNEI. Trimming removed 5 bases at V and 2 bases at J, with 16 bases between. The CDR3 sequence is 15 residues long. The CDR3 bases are TGTGCCAGCAGTTCTCGACTATCGAGCGCCTACGAGCAGTACTTC. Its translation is CASSSRLSSAYEQYF.

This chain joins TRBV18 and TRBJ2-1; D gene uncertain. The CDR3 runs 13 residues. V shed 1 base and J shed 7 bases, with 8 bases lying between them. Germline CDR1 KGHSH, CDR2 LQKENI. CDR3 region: CASSPRARNEQFF. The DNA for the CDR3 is TGTGCCAGCTCACCACGGGCTCGGAATGAGCAGTTCTTC.

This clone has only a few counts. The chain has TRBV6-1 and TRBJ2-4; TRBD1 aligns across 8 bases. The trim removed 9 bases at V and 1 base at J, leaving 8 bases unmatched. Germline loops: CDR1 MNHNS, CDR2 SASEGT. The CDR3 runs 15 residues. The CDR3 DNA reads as TGTGCCAGGGGGAGACAGGGGAAGGCCAAAAACATTCAGTACTTC. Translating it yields CARGRQGKAKNIQYF.